These 17 T cell receptor beta chains were sequenced from one sample in a study of human T cells and chemical hapten exposure. TCRdb re-called the RACE reads with MiXCR, one entry per CDR3 protein. The sample carries a few hundred thousand distinct CDR3 sequences, about 6% recorded once. Time point denoted: patch test 2, 6 weeks after DPC sensitization. As to treatment: therapeutic diphenylcyclopropenone sensitization with weekly scalp DPC. Sequenced here: whole blood, sampled in connection with sensitization to the hapten diphenylcyclopropenone (DPC). Receptors were obtained from a woman under 30 with alopecia areata. Some clones in this sample may be carry-over from other donors' samples.

The V call is TRBV5-4, the J call TRBJ2-3; D may be TRBD2 (6 bases). Looked up from germline, CDR1 is SGHNT and CDR2 is YYREEE (reference sequence). The ends were cut back, 1 base at V and 0 bases at J, with 15 bases in the middle. CDR3 size: 17 residues. DNA for the CDR3: TGTGCCAGCAGCTTGATGAGCGGCGGGGCTAGCACAGATACGCAGTATTTT. Amino acids: CASSLMSGGASTDTQYF.

This clonotype has a count of ten or more. The rearrangement links TRBV3-1 to TRBJ2-5; D call uncertain. Germline V gene data show CDR1 as LGHDT and CDR2 as YNNKEL (reference sequence). CDR3 size: 13 residues. V was trimmed by 5 bases and J by 3 bases, leaving 10 bases between them. CDR3 bases: TGTGCCAGCAGCTCGGCCGCTGAAGAGACCCAGTACTTC. Translated, it gives CASSSAAEETQYF.

This clonotype was counted many times. The genes are TRBV29-1 and TRBJ1-5; 7 nucleotides align to TRBD1. The length of the CDR3 is 16 residues. Germline loops: CDR1 SQVTM, CDR2 ANQGSEA. The J segment lost 4 bases and the V segment lost 4 bases, leaving 13 bases of the junction unmatched. Written as DNA, the CDR3 is TGCAGCGTTGCTACAGGGGCTAGCACCCTAAATCAGCCCCAGCATTTT. Translating gives CSVATGASTLNQPQHF.

This clonotype was detected ten times or more. The chain carries TRBV20-1 and TRBJ2-2; 7 bases map to TRBD2. CDR3 length equals 13 residues. Looked up from germline, CDR1 is DFQATT and CDR2 is SNEGSKA (reference sequence). The junction had 3 bases not matched to a gene; V was cut back by 6 bases and J by 2 bases. The CDR3 DNA reads as TGCAGTGCCCCGGGGGGTAACACCGGGGAGCTGTTTTTT. It codes for CSAPGGNTGELFF.

This clonotype turned up a few times. The chain uses TRBV5-1 and TRBJ2-1, with a weak D call TRBD2 (6 bases). V lost 2 bases and J 5 bases, leaving 14 bases between the germline ends. CDR1 and CDR2 (germline): SGHRS, YFSETQ. The CDR3 loop spans 15 amino acids. Here the CDR3 reads CASSFGLALNNEQFF. CDR3 coding DNA: TGCGCCAGCAGCTTTGGTCTAGCGTTAAACAATGAGCAGTTCTTC.

The sample holds a few counts of this clonotype. The chain links TRBV5-6 to TRBJ2-5; 14 nucleotides align to TRBD2. V was pared by 4 bases and J by 6 bases, with 8 bases of the junction left unmatched. Looked up from germline, CDR1 is SGHDT and CDR2 is YYEEEE. The CDR3 extends over 16 amino acids. The CDR3 here is CASSPGLAGGFQTQYF. CDR3 sequence (DNA): TGTGCCAGCAGCCCAGGACTAGCGGGGGGCTTTCAGACCCAGTACTTC. The variable domain in full, completed from reference TRBV5-6 and TRBJ2-5, reads DAGVTQSPTHLIKTRGQQVTLRCSPKSGHDTVSWYQQALGQGPQFIFQYYEEEERQRGNFPDRFSGHQFPNYSSELNVNALLLGDSALYLCASSPGLAGGFQTQYFGPGTRLLVL.

In this sample, this clonotype turned up a few times. The V call is TRBV7-9, the J call TRBJ2-5; TRBD2 is a possible D gene (5 bases). V was cut by 5 bases and J by 0 bases, with 13 bases left in between. The CDR3 consists of 15 residues. The germline CDR1 and CDR2 sequences are SEHNR and FQNEAQ (reference sequence). The CDR3 sequence is CASSTGIGDQETQYF. The CDR3 nucleotides are TGTGCCAGCAGCACGGGGATCGGCGACCAAGAGACCCAGTACTTC.

At least ten counts were recorded for this clonotype. The chain carries TRBV6-1 and TRBJ1-5; 12 nucleotides align to TRBD1. V lost 11 bases to trimming and J lost 5 bases; unmatched junction nucleotides: 10. Per germline, CDR1 MNHNS and CDR2 SASEGT. The CDR3 consists of 15 residues. CDR3 in DNA: TGTGCCGGATCCGGGACAGGGGGCTCGTATCAGCCCCAGCATTTT. Residues: CAGSGTGGSYQPQHF.

This clonotype was observed a single time. This chain uses TRBV6-5 with TRBJ2-3; D call uncertain. Looked up from germline, CDR1 is MNHEY and CDR2 is SVGAGI. Trimming shortened V by 2 bases and J by 0 bases, and 9 bases separated the two germline ends. The CDR3 extends over 15 amino acids. The CDR3 bases are TGTGCCAGCAGTTACGTCGGCATTAGCACAGATACGCAGTATTTT. Its translation: CASSYVGISTDTQYF.

This chain links TRBV9 with TRBJ2-1, with TRBD2 matching 7 bases. This CDR3 comprises 14 residues. CDR1 is SGDLS and CDR2 is YYNGEE in the germline V gene. J lost 8 bases, V lost 0 bases, and 5 bases had no gene match. The CDR3 DNA sequence: TGTGCCAGCAGCGTAGACGGGGGGACGGATGAGCAGTTCTTC. It is translated as CASSVDGGTDEQFF.

The chain recombines TRBV6-5 with TRBJ2-6; D is uncertain. Germline lookup yields CDR1 MNHEY and CDR2 SVGAGI. The CDR3 spans 15 residues. V was clipped by 2 bases and J by 0 bases, with 5 bases between them. CDR3 region: CASSYEYSGANVLTF. The CDR3 bases are TGTGCCAGCAGTTACGAGTACTCTGGGGCCAACGTCCTGACTTTC.

This clonotype was detected many times. The V call is TRBV7-8, the J call TRBJ1-4, with 8 bases aligning to TRBD1. This CDR3 is 16 amino acids long. Germline CDR1 reads SGHVS; CDR2 reads FQNEAQ. The trim removed 6 bases at V and 0 bases at J, leaving 6 bases unmatched. This CDR3 is CASRLQGATTNEKLFF. The DNA of the CDR3 is TGTGCCAGCAGGTTGCAGGGGGCGACAACTAATGAAAAACTGTTTTTT. Using reference TRBV7-8 and TRBJ1-4 for the parts outside the CDR3, the full variable domain is GAGVSQSPRYKVAKRGQDVALRCDPISGHVSLFWYQQALGQGPEFLTYFQNEAQLDKSGLPSDRFFAERPEGSVSTLKIQRTQQEDSAVYLCASRLQGATTNEKLFFGSGTQLSVL.

This chain uses TRBV18 with TRBJ1-5, with D perhaps TRBD1 (6 bases). Germline assignment: CDR1 KGHSH and CDR2 LQKENI. Trimming shortened V by 2 bases and J by 8 bases, and 13 bases separated the two germline ends. This CDR3 has 14 residues. The CDR3 protein is CASSPKQGVEPQHF. In DNA form, the CDR3 reads TGTGCCAGCTCACCAAAACAGGGAGTAGAGCCCCAGCATTTT.

This clonotype was seen many times. The J gene is TRBJ1-1, the V gene TRBV5-6, with D tentatively TRBD1 (5 bases). The germline gives CDR1 SGHDT, CDR2 YYEEEE. V lost 7 bases, J lost 5 bases, and 15 bases lay in between. This CDR3 comprises 13 residues. CDR3: CASRQGGGTEAFF. DNA of the CDR3: TGTGCCAGCCGCCAGGGCGGGGGGACTGAAGCTTTCTTT. Supplemented by reference TRBV5-6 and TRBJ1-1, the full variable domain reads DAGVTQSPTHLIKTRGQQVTLRCSPKSGHDTVSWYQQALGQGPQFIFQYYEEEERQRGNFPDRFSGHQFPNYSSELNVNALLLGDSALYLCASRQGGGTEAFFGQGTRLTVV.

CDR3 DNA: TGTGCCAGCAGCCAAGTGGGCGAGGGGGCAGCTGAAGCTTTCTTT. This encodes CASSQVGEGAAEAFF. J is TRBJ1-1 and V is TRBV4-2; the match to TRBD1 covers 7 bases. Per germline, CDR1 LGHNA and CDR2 YNFKEQ. This CDR3 is 15 amino acids long. The V and J ends lost 1 base and 6 bases, in that order; junction bases with no gene match: 8.

J is TRBJ2-4 and V is TRBV4-1; D is undetermined. The CDR3 extends over 15 amino acids. V was pared by 0 bases and J by 2 bases, with 8 bases between. Germline loops: CDR1 MGHRA, CDR2 YSYEKL. The CDR3 sequence: CASSQDYSTKNIQYF. The CDR3 DNA reads TGCGCCAGCAGCCAAGATTACAGCACCAAAAACATTCAGTACTTC.

This clonotype was observed a few times. The rearrangement joins TRBV27 to TRBJ2-1, with 10 bases aligning to TRBD2. This CDR3 has 15 residues. Germline trimming cut 5 bases from V and 5 bases from J; bases unmatched to any gene: 6. CDR1 MNHEY and CDR2 SMNVEV come from the germline V gene (reference sequence). CDR3 region: CASSPTSGAHNEQFF. The DNA for the CDR3 is TGTGCCAGCAGTCCTACTAGCGGGGCGCACAATGAGCAGTTCTTC.